A single sample is the source of the 21 T cell receptor beta chains below, sequenced in a study of vaccination and CD4 T cells after COVID-19. Their recognized antigens are unknown. As for time point: late sampling 161 to 241 days after vaccination in a few convalescent patients. Regarding treatment: roughly 11-day PBMC culture with coronavirus spike peptide pools or control peptides (ViraFEST assay). Sequencing of the DNA from cultured CD4+ T cells was carried out with the Oncomine TCR Beta short-read assay. MiXCR, run by TCRdb on the PCR reads, gives a single entry per CDR3 protein. The sample includes about 21,000 distinct CDR3 sequences, 42% seen only once; the top ten take 9.9%. This sample comprised CD4+ T cells from blood, cultured in vitro, obtained about 7 months after SARS-CoV-2 vaccination. These receptors originate from a human donor who had recovered from COVID-19.

The chain employs TRBV7-9 and TRBJ2-7; 7 bases fit TRBD1. CDR3 length: 16 amino acids. The trim removed 5 bases at V and 4 bases at J, leaving 14 bases unmatched. Germline CDR1 and CDR2: SEHNR and FQNEAQ (reference sequence). This CDR3 reads CASSPGGLGAIYEQYF. The CDR3 DNA follows: TGTGCCAGCAGCCCAGGGGGATTGGGGGCAATTTACGAGCAGTACTTC.

V is TRBV7-3 and J is TRBJ2-7, with a tentative D call TRBD1 (5 bases). Germline V CDR1 and CDR2: SGHTA, FQGTGA. The V end lost 5 bases, the J end lost 3 bases, and 11 bases lay between the germline ends. The CDR3 runs 13 residues. CDR3: CASSPGRDYEQYF. CDR3 coding DNA: TGTGCCAGCAGCCCGGGCAGGGACTACGAGCAGTACTTC.

The chain links TRBV18 to TRBJ2-5, with D possibly being TRBD2 (6 bases). The CDR3 is 13 amino acids. V lost 2 bases and J 3 bases, leaving 7 bases between the germline ends. Germline CDR1 reads KGHSH; CDR2 reads LQKENI. The CDR3 DNA reads TGTGCCAGCTCACCATCGGGAGAAGAGACCCAGTACTTC. Amino acid sequence: CASSPSGEETQYF.

The chain combines TRBV19 with TRBJ2-7; TRBD1 matches at 10 bases. The trim removed 6 bases at V and 3 bases at J, leaving 8 bases unmatched. The germline V gene encodes CDR1 LNHDA and CDR2 SQIVND (reference sequence). The CDR3 has 15 amino acids. The CDR3 region has the DNA TGTGCCAGTAGGAATACCGGGACAGGGGTCTACGAGCAGTACTTC. Protein: CASRNTGTGVYEQYF. The whole variable domain, filled in from reference TRBV19 and TRBJ2-7, reads DGGITQSPKYLFRKEGQNVTLSCEQNLNHDAMYWYRQDPGQGLRLIYYSQIVNDFQKGDIAEGYSVSREKKESFPLTVTSAQKNPTAFYLCASRNTGTGVYEQYFGPGTRLTVT.

This clonotype appeared a single time. The chain joins TRBV6-2 or TRBV6-3 to TRBJ2-7; D perhaps matches TRBD1 (6 bases). In germline, CDR1 is MNHEY, CDR2 SVGEGT. Trimming pared 6 bases from V and 3 bases from J, leaving 9 bases between. The CDR3 sequence is 12 residues long. CDR3 in amino acids: CASSPRGYEQYF. The CDR3 nucleotides are TGTGCCAGCAGCCCCAGGGGCTACGAGCAGTACTTC.

The chain carries TRBV2 and TRBJ2-3; 12 nucleotides agree with TRBD2. Trimming removed 4 bases from V and 0 bases from J; junction bases left unmatched: 5. Germline lookup yields CDR1 SNHLY and CDR2 FYNNEI. This CDR3 has 17 residues. The CDR3 coding sequence is TGTGCCAGCAGTGCCGCTAGCGGGAGGGGGAGCACAGATACGCAGTATTTT. It translates to CASSAASGRGSTDTQYF.

The rearrangement uses TRBV6-1 and TRBJ1-5, with D maybe TRBD1 (6 bases). Trimming cost V 9 bases and J 3 bases, with 15 bases left between them. The CDR3 is 14 amino acids. Per germline, CDR1 MNHNS and CDR2 SASEGT. Here the CDR3 reads CASVGTNPNQPQHF. CDR3 sequence (DNA): TGTGCCAGTGTCGGGACAAACCCCAATCAGCCCCAGCATTTT.

The chain couples TRBV7-3 to TRBJ2-2; 7 bases align to TRBD2. Germline V gene lookup returns CDR1 SGHTA and CDR2 FQGTGA. The V gene end was trimmed by 5 bases and the J gene end by 7 bases; junction bases not matched to a gene: 7. The CDR3 spans 14 residues. CDR3 bases: TGTGCCAGCAGCCCGTCCCGGGACTACGGGGAGCTGTTTTTT. Amino acids: CASSPSRDYGELFF.

The CDR3 DNA reads as TGTGCCAGCAGCTTTAATCTCAGGGGTCACAATGAGCAGTTCTTC. Amino acid sequence: CASSFNLRGHNEQFF. J is TRBJ2-1 and V is TRBV7-9; TRBD1 might be the D (6 bases). This CDR3 comprises 15 residues. Germline assignment: CDR1 SEHNR and CDR2 FQNEAQ (reference sequence). V lost 3 bases and J 5 bases, leaving 14 bases between the germline ends.

The genes are TRBV7-3 and TRBJ2-1; possibly TRBD1 or TRBD2 for D (6 bases each). Per germline, CDR1 SGHTA and CDR2 FQGTGA. This CDR3 is 13 amino acids long. V lost 5 bases, J lost 10 bases, and 15 bases lay in between. As DNA, the CDR3 is TGTGCCAGCAGCATCTTCGGGGGCGCGGAGCAGTTCTTC. Translation: CASSIFGGAEQFF.

The chain combines TRBV10-3 with TRBJ2-7, with 8 nucleotides matching TRBD2. Germline V lookup: CDR1 ENHRY, CDR2 SYGVKD. The CDR3 is 14 residues long. After removal of 3 bases from V and 6 bases from J, the junction contained 7 bases not matched to a gene. The CDR3 DNA reads TGTGCCATCAGTGATGCCAGCGGGAGCCTCGAGCAGTACTTC. As protein: CAISDASGSLEQYF.

The gene calls are TRBV20-1 and TRBJ2-1, with 11 nucleotides matching TRBD2. The germline V gene encodes CDR1 DFQATT and CDR2 SNEGSKA (reference sequence). The J segment lost 0 bases and the V segment lost 2 bases, leaving 12 bases of the junction unmatched. CDR3 length: 19 amino acids. The CDR3 spells CSARSVAGGPSGSYNEQFF. CDR3 in DNA: TGCAGTGCTAGATCGGTAGCGGGAGGGCCTTCAGGCTCCTACAATGAGCAGTTCTTC.

The chain uses TRBV20-1 and TRBJ2-3; D is unclear. V shed 0 bases and J shed 2 bases, with 12 bases lying between them. The CDR3 is 15 residues long. Germline V gene lookup returns CDR1 DFQATT and CDR2 SNEGSKA (reference sequence). CDR3 sequence: CSARDARAITDTQYF. The CDR3 DNA is TGCAGTGCTAGAGACGCCCGGGCGATCACAGATACGCAGTATTTT.

The gene calls are TRBV28 and TRBJ1-5; a weak D match, TRBD1 (5 bases). Germline loops: CDR1 MDHEN, CDR2 SYDVKM. Trimming cost V 2 bases and J 1 base, with 15 bases left between them. The CDR3 sequence is 17 residues long. CDR3 sequence (DNA): TGTGCCAGCAGTTTAGGGGGAATGGGGAACAGCAATCAGCCCCAGCATTTT. Translated, it gives CASSLGGMGNSNQPQHF.

This chain connects TRBV28 to TRBJ2-1; 7 bases line up with TRBD2. CDR3 size: 13 residues. Unmatched junction bases numbered 10, after V lost 6 bases and J lost 11 bases. Germline V gene data show CDR1 as MDHEN and CDR2 as SYDVKM. The CDR3 region is CASSPMWREQQFF. CDR3 sequence (DNA): TGTGCCAGCAGCCCAATGTGGCGGGAGCAGCAGTTCTTC.

The gene calls are TRBV6-1 and TRBJ2-1, with D uncertain. In germline, CDR1 is MNHNS, CDR2 SASEGT. This CDR3 region has 15 residues. Trimming pared 4 bases from V and 7 bases from J, leaving 17 bases between. CDR3 bases: TGTGCCAGCAGTGGGAGTAGCCGCCTGAGGAATGAGCAGTTCTTC. Encoded protein: CASSGSSRLRNEQFF.

CDR3 loop: CASSFYRRAQYF. In nucleotides, the CDR3 is TGTGCCAGCAGTTTTTACAGGAGGGCCCAGTACTTC. The chain is built from TRBV28 and TRBJ2-5; possible D gene TRBD2, 6 bases. Trimming removed 3 bases at V and 9 bases at J, with 11 bases between. This CDR3 has 12 amino acids. Germline V gene lookup returns CDR1 MDHEN and CDR2 SYDVKM.

The V call is TRBV29-1, the J call TRBJ2-1, with 8 bases identical to TRBD2. The CDR3 spans 13 residues. Germline loops: CDR1 SQVTM, CDR2 ANQGSEA. The J segment lost 9 bases and the V segment lost 5 bases, leaving 9 bases of the junction unmatched. The CDR3 sequence: CSVFSSTSGEQFF. For the CDR3, the DNA is TGCAGCGTTTTTTCAAGCACTAGCGGTGAGCAGTTCTTC.

The chain links TRBV28 to TRBJ2-7, with 9 bases fitting TRBD2. CDR3 length: 15 amino acids. The V gene end was trimmed by 5 bases and the J gene end by 4 bases; junction bases not matched to a gene: 9. Germline CDR1 reads MDHEN; CDR2 reads SYDVKM. DNA for the CDR3: TGTGCCAGCAGTCCCCCCGGCGGGAGGGTTTACGAGCAGTACTTC. Residues: CASSPPGGRVYEQYF.

This clonotype was observed once. V usage is TRBV20-1 and J usage is TRBJ2-1, with 14 bases lining up with TRBD2. Trimming cost V 5 bases and J 9 bases; bases outside gene matches: 12. This CDR3 region has 16 residues. CDR1 DFQATT and CDR2 SNEGSKA come from the germline V gene (reference sequence). The CDR3 DNA reads TGCAGTGCTTCCAAGAGGGGACTAGCGGGAGTTGCTGAGCAGTTCTTC. Protein product: CSASKRGLAGVAEQFF.

The genes are TRBV2 and TRBJ2-7, with 7 bases identical to TRBD1. The CDR3 has 14 residues. Germline V lookup: CDR1 SNHLY, CDR2 FYNNEI. V dropped 5 bases and J dropped 5; count of bases not matched to a gene: 9. For the CDR3, the DNA is TGTGCCAGCAGTAGACAGGGCGTATATGACGAGCAGTACTTC. It specifies CASSRQGVYDEQYF.